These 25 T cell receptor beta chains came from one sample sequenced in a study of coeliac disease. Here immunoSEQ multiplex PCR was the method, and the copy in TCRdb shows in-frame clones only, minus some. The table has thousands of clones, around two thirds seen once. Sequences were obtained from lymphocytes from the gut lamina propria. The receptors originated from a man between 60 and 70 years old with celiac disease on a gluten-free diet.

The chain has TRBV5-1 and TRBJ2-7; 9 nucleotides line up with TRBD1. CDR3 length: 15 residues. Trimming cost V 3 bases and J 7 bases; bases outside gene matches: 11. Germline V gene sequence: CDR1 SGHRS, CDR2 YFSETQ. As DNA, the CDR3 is TGCGCCAGCAGCTGGGGACAGGGTGTGAGCGGAGAGCAGTACTTC. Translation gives CASSWGQGVSGEQYF.

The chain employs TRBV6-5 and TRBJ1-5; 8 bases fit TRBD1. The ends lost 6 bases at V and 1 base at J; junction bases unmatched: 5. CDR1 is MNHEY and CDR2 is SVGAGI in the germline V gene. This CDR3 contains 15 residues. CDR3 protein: CASSPGTGSNQPQHF. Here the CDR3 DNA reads TGTGCCAGCAGCCCCGGGACAGGCAGCAATCAGCCCCAGCATTTT.

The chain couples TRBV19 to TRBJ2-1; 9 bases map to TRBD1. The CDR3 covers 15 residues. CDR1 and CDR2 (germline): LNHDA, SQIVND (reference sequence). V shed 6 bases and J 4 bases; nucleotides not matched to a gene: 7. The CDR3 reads CASRTTGTGYNEQFF. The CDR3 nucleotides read TGTGCCAGTAGGACTACCGGGACAGGGTACAATGAGCAGTTCTTC.

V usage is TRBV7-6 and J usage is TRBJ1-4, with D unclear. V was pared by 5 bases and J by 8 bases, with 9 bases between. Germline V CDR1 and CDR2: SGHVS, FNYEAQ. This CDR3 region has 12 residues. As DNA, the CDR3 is TGTGCCAGCAGCCGAGACTCCGAAAAACTGTTTTTT. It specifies CASSRDSEKLFF.

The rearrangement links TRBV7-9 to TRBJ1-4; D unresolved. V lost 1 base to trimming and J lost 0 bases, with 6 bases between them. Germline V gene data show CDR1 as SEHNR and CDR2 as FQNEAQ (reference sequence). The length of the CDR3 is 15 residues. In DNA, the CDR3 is TGTGCCAGCAGCTTAGAAGGAGCAACTAATGAAAAACTGTTTTTT. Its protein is CASSLEGATNEKLFF. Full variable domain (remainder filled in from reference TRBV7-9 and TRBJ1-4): DTGVSQNPRHKITKRGQNVTFRCDPISEHNRLYWYRQTLGQGPEFLTYFQNEAQLEKSRLLSDRFSAERPKGSFSTLEIQRTEQGDSAMYLCASSLEGATNEKLFFGSGTQLSVL.

The CDR3 sequence: CAWSSRVNTEAFF. In DNA, the CDR3 is TGTGCCTGGAGTTCCAGGGTGAACACTGAAGCTTTCTTT. The rearrangement links TRBV30 to TRBJ1-1, with D possibly matching TRBD1 (5 bases). The V end was cut by 2 bases, the J end by 0 bases, with 7 bases between. CDR3 size: 13 residues. Germline lookup yields CDR1 GTSNPN and CDR2 SVGIG (reference sequence).

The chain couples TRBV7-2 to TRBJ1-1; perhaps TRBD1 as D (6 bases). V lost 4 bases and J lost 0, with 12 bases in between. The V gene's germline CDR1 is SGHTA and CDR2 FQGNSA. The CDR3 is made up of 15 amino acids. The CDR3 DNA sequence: TGTGCCAGCAGCTCTGGACAGCATATGAACACTGAAGCTTTCTTT. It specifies CASSSGQHMNTEAFF.

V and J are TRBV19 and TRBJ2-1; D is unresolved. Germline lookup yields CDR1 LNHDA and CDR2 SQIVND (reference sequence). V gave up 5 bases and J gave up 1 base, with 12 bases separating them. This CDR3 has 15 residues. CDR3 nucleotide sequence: TGTGCCAGTAGTGTTTACAGTGGTTCCTACAATGAGCAGTTCTTC. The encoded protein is CASSVYSGSYNEQFF.

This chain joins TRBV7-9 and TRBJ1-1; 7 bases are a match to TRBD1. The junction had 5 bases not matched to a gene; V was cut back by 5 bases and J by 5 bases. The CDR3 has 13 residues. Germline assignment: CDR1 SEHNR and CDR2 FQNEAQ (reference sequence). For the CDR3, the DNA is TGTGCCAGCAGCGAAACAGGGGTTACTGAAGCTTTCTTT. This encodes CASSETGVTEAFF.

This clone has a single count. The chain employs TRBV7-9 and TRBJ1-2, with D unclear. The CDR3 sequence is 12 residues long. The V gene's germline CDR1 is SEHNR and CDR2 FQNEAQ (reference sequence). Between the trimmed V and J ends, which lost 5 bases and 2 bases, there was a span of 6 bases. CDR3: CASSQENYGYTF. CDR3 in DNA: TGTGCCAGCAGCCAAGAGAACTATGGCTACACCTTC. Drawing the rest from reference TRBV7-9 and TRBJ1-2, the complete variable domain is DTGVSQNPRHKITKRGQNVTFRCDPISEHNRLYWYRQTLGQGPEFLTYFQNEAQLEKSRLLSDRFSAERPKGSFSTLEIQRTEQGDSAMYLCASSQENYGYTFGSGTRLTVV.

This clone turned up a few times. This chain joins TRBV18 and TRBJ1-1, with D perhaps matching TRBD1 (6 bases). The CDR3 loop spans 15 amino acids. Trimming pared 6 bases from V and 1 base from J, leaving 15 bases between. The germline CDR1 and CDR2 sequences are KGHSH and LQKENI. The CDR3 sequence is CASSTGRGTNTEAFF. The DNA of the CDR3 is TGTGCCAGCTCCACAGGAAGGGGGACGAACACTGAAGCTTTCTTT.

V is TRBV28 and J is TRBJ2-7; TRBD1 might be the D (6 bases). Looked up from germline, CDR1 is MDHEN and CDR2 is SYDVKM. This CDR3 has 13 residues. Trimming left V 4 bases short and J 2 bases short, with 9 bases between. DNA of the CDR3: TGTGCCAGCAGTTCGGACAGAACCTACGAGCAGTACTTC. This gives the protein CASSSDRTYEQYF.

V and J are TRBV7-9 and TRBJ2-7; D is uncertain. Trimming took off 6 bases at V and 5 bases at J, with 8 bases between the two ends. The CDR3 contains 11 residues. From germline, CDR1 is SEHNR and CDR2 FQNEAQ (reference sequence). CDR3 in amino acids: CASRRDNEQYF. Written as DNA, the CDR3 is TGTGCCAGCAGGCGCGATAACGAGCAGTACTTC.

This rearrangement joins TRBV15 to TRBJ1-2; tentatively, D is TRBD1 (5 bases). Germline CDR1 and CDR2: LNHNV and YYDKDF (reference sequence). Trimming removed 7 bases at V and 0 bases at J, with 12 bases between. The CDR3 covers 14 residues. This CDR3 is CATTLDTTNYGYTF. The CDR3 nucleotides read TGTGCCACCACCCTGGACACGACTAACTATGGCTACACCTTC.

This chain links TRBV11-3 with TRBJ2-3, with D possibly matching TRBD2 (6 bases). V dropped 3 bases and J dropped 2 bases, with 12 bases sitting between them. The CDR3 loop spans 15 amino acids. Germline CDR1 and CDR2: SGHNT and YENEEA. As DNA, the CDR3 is TGTGCCAGCAGCTTGGCGGGGTCCTCCACAGATACGCAGTATTTT. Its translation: CASSLAGSSTDTQYF.

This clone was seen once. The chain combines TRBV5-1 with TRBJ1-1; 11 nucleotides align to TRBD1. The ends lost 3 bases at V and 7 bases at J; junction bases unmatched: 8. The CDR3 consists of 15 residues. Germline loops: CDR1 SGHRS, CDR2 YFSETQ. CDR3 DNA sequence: TGCGCCAGCAGCTCTGGACAGGGGGCTGGCATTGAAGCTTTCTTT. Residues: CASSSGQGAGIEAFF.

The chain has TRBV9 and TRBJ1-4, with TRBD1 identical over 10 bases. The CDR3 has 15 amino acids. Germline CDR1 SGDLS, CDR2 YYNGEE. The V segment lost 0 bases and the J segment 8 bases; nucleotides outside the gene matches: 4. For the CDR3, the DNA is TGTGCCAGCAGCGTAGAAGGACAGGGGGGGGAAAAACTGTTTTTT. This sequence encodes CASSVEGQGGEKLFF.

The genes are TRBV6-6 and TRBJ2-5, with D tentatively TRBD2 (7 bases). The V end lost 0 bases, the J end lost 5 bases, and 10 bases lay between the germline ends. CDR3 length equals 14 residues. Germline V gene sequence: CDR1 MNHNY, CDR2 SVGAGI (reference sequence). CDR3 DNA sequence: TGTGCCAGCAGTTACTCGAGGGGGGGGGAGACCCAGTACTTC. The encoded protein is CASSYSRGGETQYF.

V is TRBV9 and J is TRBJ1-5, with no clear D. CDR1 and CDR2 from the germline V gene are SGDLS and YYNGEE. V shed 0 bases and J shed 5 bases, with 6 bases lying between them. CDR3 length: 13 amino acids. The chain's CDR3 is CASSVGQDQPQHF. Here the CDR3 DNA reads TGTGCCAGCAGCGTAGGGCAGGATCAGCCCCAGCATTTT.

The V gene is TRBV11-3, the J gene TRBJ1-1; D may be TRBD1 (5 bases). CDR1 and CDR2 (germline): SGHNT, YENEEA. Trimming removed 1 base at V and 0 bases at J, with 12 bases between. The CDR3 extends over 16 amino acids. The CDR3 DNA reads TGTGCCAGCAGCTTAGGCGGGGACCTTATGAACACTGAAGCTTTCTTT. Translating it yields CASSLGGDLMNTEAFF.

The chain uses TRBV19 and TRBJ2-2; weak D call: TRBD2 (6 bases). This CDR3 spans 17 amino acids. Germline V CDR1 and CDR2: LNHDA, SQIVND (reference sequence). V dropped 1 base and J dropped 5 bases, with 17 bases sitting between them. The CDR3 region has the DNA TGTGCCAGTAGTATAGTAGTTAGGGCAGGGAGGACCGGGGAGCTGTTTTTT. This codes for CASSIVVRAGRTGELFF.

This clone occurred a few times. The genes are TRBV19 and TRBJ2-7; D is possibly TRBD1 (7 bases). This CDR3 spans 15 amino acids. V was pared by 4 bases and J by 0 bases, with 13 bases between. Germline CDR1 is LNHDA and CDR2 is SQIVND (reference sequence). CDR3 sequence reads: CASSKQGTLSYEQYF. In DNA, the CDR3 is TGTGCCAGTAGTAAACAGGGGACTCTCTCCTACGAGCAGTACTTC.

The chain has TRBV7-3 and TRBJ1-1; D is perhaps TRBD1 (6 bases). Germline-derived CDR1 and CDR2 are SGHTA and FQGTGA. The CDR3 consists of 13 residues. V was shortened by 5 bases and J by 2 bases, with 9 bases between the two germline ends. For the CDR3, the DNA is TGTGCCAGCAGCCCACAGGGAAACACTGAAGCTTTCTTT. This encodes CASSPQGNTEAFF. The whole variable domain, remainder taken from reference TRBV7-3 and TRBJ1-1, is GAGVSQTPSNKVTEKGKYVELRCDPISGHTALYWYRQSLGQGPEFLIYFQGTGAADDSGLPNDRFFAVRPEGSVSTLKIQRTERGDSAVYLCASSPQGNTEAFFGQGTRLTVV.

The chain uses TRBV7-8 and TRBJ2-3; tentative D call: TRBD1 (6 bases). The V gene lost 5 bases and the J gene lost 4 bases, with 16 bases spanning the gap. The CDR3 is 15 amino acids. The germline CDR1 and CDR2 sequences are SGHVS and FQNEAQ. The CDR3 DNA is TGTGCCAGCAGCCAGCGACAGGCCCCGTCAGATACGCAGTATTTT. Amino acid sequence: CASSQRQAPSDTQYF.

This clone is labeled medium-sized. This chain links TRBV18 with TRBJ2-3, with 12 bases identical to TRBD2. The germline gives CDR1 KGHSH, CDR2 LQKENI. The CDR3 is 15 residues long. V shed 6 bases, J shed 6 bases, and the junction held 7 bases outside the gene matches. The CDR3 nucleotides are TGTGCCAGCTCGCTACTAGCGGGGGGATCTGATACGCAGTATTTT. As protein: CASSLLAGGSDTQYF.